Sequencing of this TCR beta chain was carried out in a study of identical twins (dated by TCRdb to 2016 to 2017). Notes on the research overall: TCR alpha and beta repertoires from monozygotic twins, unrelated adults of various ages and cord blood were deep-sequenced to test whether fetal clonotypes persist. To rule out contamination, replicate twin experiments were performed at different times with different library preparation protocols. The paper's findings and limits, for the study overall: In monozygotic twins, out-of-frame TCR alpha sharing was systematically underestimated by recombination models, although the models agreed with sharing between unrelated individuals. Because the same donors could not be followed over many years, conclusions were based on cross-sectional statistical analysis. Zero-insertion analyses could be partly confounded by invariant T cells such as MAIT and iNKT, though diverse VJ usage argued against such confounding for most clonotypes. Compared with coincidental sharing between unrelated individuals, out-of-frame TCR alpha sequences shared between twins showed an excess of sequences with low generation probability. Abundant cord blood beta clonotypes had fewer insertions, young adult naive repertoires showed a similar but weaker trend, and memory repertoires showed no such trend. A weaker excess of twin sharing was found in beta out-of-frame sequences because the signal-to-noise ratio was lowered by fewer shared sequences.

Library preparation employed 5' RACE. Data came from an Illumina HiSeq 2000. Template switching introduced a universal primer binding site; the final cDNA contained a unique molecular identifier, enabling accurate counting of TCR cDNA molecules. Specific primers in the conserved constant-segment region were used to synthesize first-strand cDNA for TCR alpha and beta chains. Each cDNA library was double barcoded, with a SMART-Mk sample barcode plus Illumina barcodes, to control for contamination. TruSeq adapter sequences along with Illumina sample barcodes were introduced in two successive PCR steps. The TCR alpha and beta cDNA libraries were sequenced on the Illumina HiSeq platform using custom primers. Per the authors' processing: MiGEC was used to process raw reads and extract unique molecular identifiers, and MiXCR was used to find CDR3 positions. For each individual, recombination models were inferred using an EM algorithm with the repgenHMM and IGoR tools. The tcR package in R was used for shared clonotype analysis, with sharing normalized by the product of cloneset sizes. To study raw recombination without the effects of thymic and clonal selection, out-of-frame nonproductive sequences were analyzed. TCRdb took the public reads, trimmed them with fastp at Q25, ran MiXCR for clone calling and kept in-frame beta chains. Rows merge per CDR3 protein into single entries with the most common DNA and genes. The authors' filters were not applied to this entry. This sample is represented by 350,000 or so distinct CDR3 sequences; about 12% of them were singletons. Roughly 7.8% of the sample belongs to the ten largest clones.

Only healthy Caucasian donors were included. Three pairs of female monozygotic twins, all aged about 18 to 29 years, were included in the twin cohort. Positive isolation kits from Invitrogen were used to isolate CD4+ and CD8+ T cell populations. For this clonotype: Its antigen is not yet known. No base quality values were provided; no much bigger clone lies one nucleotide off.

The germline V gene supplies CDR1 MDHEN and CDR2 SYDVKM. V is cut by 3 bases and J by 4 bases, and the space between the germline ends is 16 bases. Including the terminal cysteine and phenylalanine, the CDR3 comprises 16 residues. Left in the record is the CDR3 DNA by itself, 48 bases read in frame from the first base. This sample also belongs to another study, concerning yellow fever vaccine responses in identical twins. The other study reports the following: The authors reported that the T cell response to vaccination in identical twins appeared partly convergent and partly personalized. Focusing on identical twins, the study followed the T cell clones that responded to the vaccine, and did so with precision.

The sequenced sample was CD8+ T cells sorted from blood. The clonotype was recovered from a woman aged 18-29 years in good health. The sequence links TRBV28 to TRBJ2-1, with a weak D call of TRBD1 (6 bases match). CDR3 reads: CASSLPQGFKYNEQFF. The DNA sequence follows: TGTGCCAGCAGTTTGCCGCAGGGGTTCAAGTACAATGAGCAGTTCTTC.